Included here is one T cell receptor beta chain sequence, with context. Per sample, no less than 5.5 micrograms of total RNA were extracted. This entry comes from a study of blood T cells in healthy people across ages. Study overall: In model experiments, template switching was able to capture about one barcoded beta molecule for every two T cells that were present.

Trimming took off 0 bases at V and 6 bases at J, with 10 bases between the two ends. The CDR3 consists of 14 residues. Per germline, CDR1 SGDLS and CDR2 YYNGEE. With a J-beta primer mix and a sample-barcoded 5' primer, a second PCR ran roughly 7 to 11 cycles. A tag from a template-switch adaptor with 12 random nucleotides marked each cDNA molecule. Each CDR3 protein gets one entry after TCRdb re-called the 5' RACE reads with MiXCR. The table has about 770,000 distinct CDR3 sequences, 44% seen once. Specimen: blood. V is TRBV9 and J is TRBJ2-1, with TRBD1 as a possible D gene (5 bases). The sequence was collected from a man in his 60s in good health. The CDR3 spells CASSVATGRNEQFF. The CDR3 DNA follows: TGTGCCAGCAGCGTAGCTACAGGCCGCAATGAGCAGTTCTTC.